This TCR beta chain emerged from a study of cytomegalovirus exposure and HLA in healthy donors. CDR1 and CDR2 from the germline V gene are SGDLS and YYNGEE. V lost 4 bases and J lost 8, with 19 bases in between. The CDR3 sequence is 15 residues long. Primers included in the PCR were 60 Vbeta and 13 Jbeta primers. Clones were sequenced by immunoSEQ multiplex PCR, and TCRdb holds only the in-frame ones, with some missing. The sample holds 150,000 to 200,000 clones, 81% seen once. Study findings and constraints: Among the most significant clusters, several appeared linked to common viral pathogens in a later analysis.

On this clone: The antigen remains undetermined.

Those who donated were healthy bone marrow donors. The source is a man aged 45-65 years in good health and CMV-seropositive. The rearrangement links TRBV9 to TRBJ2-1, with a possible D match to TRBD1 (6 bases). The sequenced sample was PBMCs. The CDR3: CASSPGVAGVYEQFF. CDR3 DNA sequence: TGTGCCAGCAGCCCCGGGGTGGCAGGGGTTTATGAGCAGTTCTTC.